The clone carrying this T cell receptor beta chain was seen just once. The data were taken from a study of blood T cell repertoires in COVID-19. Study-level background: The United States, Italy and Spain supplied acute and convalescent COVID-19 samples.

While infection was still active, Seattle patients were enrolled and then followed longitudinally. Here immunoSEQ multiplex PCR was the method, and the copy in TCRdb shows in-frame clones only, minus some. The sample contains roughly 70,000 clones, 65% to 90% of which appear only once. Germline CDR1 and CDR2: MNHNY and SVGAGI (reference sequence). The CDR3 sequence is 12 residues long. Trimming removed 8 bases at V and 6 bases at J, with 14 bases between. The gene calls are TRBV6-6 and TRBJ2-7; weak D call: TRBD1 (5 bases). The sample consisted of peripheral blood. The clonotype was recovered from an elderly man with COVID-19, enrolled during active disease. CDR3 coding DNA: TGTGCCAGCCGTGGGGATGGGGCCGAGCAGTACTTC. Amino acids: CASRGDGAEQYF.